The TCR beta chain under discussion was sequenced for a study of shared clonotypes between healthy human individuals. CD45RO-negative, CCR7-positively selected cells formed the naive CD8 fraction, excluding terminally differentiated effector memory CD45RA+ cells. Study findings and constraints: Memory subsets had estimated richness that was generally smaller than that of naive subsets.

This clone was seen just once. Its antigen is unknown. Trimming removed 9 bases at V and 4 bases at J, with 16 bases between. The CDR3 has 13 residues. Looked up from germline, CDR1 is LNHDA and CDR2 is SQIVND (reference sequence). In the authors' methods: From ImmunoSEQ came sequences covering only the junction and carrying no quality scores, so filtering differed. Assay used: immunoSEQ multiplex PCR; TCRdb lists only in-frame clones, some missing. The DNA gave D and trimming, while V, J and clone size come from that table. The sample lists around 2,000,000 clones, 85% to 95% seen once, with roughly 1.7% in the top ten.

The sequence came from a man between 18 and 35 years old in good health. Some clones in this sample may be carry-over from other donors' samples. The chain employs TRBV19 and TRBJ2-7; perhaps TRBD2 as D (6 bases). Sample: naive CD8+ T cells from PBMCs. CDR3 region: CASRGSGAYEQYF. CDR3 nucleotides: TGTGCCAGCCGGGGGTCGGGTGCTTACGAGCAGTACTTC.